This T cell receptor beta chain was recovered during a study of T cell responses to AZD1222 COVID-19 vaccine. Study-level points and caveats: Vaccine-related CD4 TCRs covered spike, predominating at 160-218 and 743-854. Spike-specific TCR depth and breadth grew after two AZD1222 doses. White British ancestry dominated among donors, who included more females, and clonal diversity was possibly underestimated. Just five or six AZD1222 recipients were seropositive at baseline.

A note on this clone: The antigen is undetermined.

Some clones are missing from TCRdb's copy, which holds only in-frame ones; the method was immunoSEQ multiplex PCR. Among 95,000 to 100,000 clones listed, less than 90% were seen once. The trim removed 4 bases at V and 0 bases at J, leaving 1 base unmatched. Germline CDR1 reads LGHNA; CDR2 reads YNFKEQ. The CDR3 has 14 amino acids. Sequencing used peripheral blood, obtained on day 0 of AZD1222 vaccination. This chain links TRBV4-2 with TRBJ2-3; 7 nucleotides match TRBD2. This TCR came from an adult in good health. CDR3 DNA: TGTGCCAGCAGCCCTAGCGGTAGCACAGATACGCAGTATTTT. Its protein product is CASSPSGSTDTQYF.